Listed below are T cell receptor beta chains from one sample, sequenced in a study of blood T cell repertoires in COVID-19. TCRdb keeps only in-frame clones here, not all; method: immunoSEQ multiplex PCR. The table has roughly 160,000 clones, 84% seen once. The sequenced sample consisted of PBMCs or T cells enriched from blood (not recorded which). All receptors come from a man aged 45-65 years who had recovered from COVID-19. CDR3s include the opening cysteine and the closing phenylalanine or tryptophan. The order of the fields is V gene, clone size, D gene, J gene, CDR3 protein, CDR3 DNA. D genes are given only for firm matches. Some rows mark clone size as missing; the rest say once, few, many or name a class of expanded clone.

V: TRBV19; size: -; D: TRBD1; J: TRBJ1-1; CDR3: CASSPRTGQGTEAFF; DNA: TGTGCCAGTAGCCCCCGGACAGGGCAAGGGACTGAAGCTTTCTTT
V: TRBV11-2; size: -; D: -; J: TRBJ1-4; CDR3: CASSLNNNEKLFF; DNA: TGTGCCAGCAGCTTAAATAATAATGAAAAACTGTTTTTT
V: TRBV24-1; size: -; D: TRBD2; J: TRBJ2-3; CDR3: CATSDPTTSGGSDTQYF; DNA: TGTGCCACCAGTGATCCAACTACTAGCGGGGGCTCAGATACGCAGTATTTT
V: TRBV11-1; size: -; D: -; J: TRBJ2-1; CDR3: CASSLTGNEQFF; DNA: TGTGCCAGCAGCTTAACGGGCAATGAGCAGTTCTTC
V: TRBV7-2; size: -; D: TRBD1; J: TRBJ1-3; CDR3: CASSPRQGTSSGNTIYF; DNA: TGTGCCAGCAGCCCCAGACAGGGGACGAGCTCTGGAAACACCATATATTTT
V: TRBV11-2; size: -; D: TRBD1; J: TRBJ2-7; CDR3: CASSPGTGINEQYF; DNA: TGTGCCAGCTCCCCTGGGACAGGGATTAACGAGCAGTACTTC
V: TRBV2; size: once; D: -; J: TRBJ2-2; CDR3: CASSRTTSTGELFF; DNA: TGTGCCAGCAGCCGGACAACATCCACCGGGGAGCTGTTTTTT
V: TRBV30; size: -; D: -; J: TRBJ1-2; CDR3: CAWSVLQGGYYGYTF; DNA: TGTGCCTGGAGTGTACTGCAGGGCGGATACTATGGCTACACCTTC
V: TRBV19; size: -; D: -; J: TRBJ1-5; CDR3: CASSITGQSNQPQHF; DNA: TGTGCCAGTAGTATAACAGGGCAGTCAAATCAGCCCCAGCATTTT
V: TRBV28; size: -; D: TRBD1; J: TRBJ1-5; CDR3: CASSRQGRNQPQHF; DNA: TGTGCCAGCAGTCGACAGGGGAGAAATCAGCCCCAGCATTTT
V: TRBV5-1; size: few; D: -; J: TRBJ2-5; CDR3: CASSLVSEGETQYF; DNA: TGCGCCAGCAGCTTGGTTAGCGAGGGAGAGACCCAGTACTTC
V: TRBV6-5; size: -; D: TRBD2; J: TRBJ2-2; CDR3: CASSYGAGDLTGELFF; DNA: TGTGCCAGCAGTTACGGGGCGGGGGACCTCACCGGGGAGCTGTTTTTT
V: TRBV7-8; size: -; D: TRBD1; J: TRBJ1-1; CDR3: CASSVLPTGVGNTEAFF; DNA: TGTGCCAGCAGTGTACTTCCCACAGGGGTTGGGAACACTGAAGCTTTCTTT
V: TRBV25-1; size: -; D: -; J: TRBJ1-6; CDR3: CASSGGQIAYSPLHF; DNA: TGTGCCAGCAGTGGAGGACAGATCGCTTATTCACCCCTCCACTTT
V: TRBV11-3; size: -; D: TRBD2; J: TRBJ2-7; CDR3: CASSFGLALTYEQYF; DNA: TGTGCCAGCAGCTTTGGACTAGCGCTAACCTACGAGCAGTACTTC
V: TRBV19; size: -; D: TRBD2; J: TRBJ2-3; CDR3: CASRIGTSGFSTDTQYF; DNA: TGTGCCAGTAGGATCGGGACTAGCGGGTTTAGCACAGATACGCAGTATTTT
V: TRBV19; size: -; D: TRBD1; J: TRBJ1-5; CDR3: CASSPQTGLSNQPQHF; DNA: TGTGCCAGTAGCCCCCAGACAGGGCTTAGCAATCAGCCCCAGCATTTT
V: TRBV14; size: -; D: TRBD1; J: TRBJ1-1; CDR3: CASSQRLDRVTEAFF; DNA: TGTGCCAGCAGCCAGAGGTTGGACAGGGTAACTGAAGCTTTCTTT
V: TRBV7-8; size: -; D: TRBD1; J: TRBJ1-6; CDR3: CASSLALPSRGLNSPLHF; DNA: TGTGCCAGCAGCTTAGCTCTCCCTAGCAGGGGGCTAAATTCACCCCTCCACTTT
V: TRBV6-2/TRBV6-3; size: -; D: -; J: TRBJ1-2; CDR3: CASSRQGYGYTF; DNA: TGTGCCAGCAGTCGCCAGGGCTATGGCTACACCTTC
V: TRBV5-1; size: -; D: -; J: TRBJ2-7; CDR3: CASSPEAGSPFEQYF; DNA: TGCGCCAGCAGCCCCGAGGCGGGTTCCCCCTTTGAGCAGTACTTC
V: TRBV4-2; size: -; D: TRBD1; J: TRBJ1-4; CDR3: CASSQDRGREKLFF; DNA: TGTGCCAGCAGCCAGGACAGGGGTCGGGAAAAACTGTTTTTT
V: TRBV7-2; size: -; D: -; J: TRBJ2-2; CDR3: CASSSQAGRNTGELFF; DNA: TGTGCCAGCAGCTCCCAAGCGGGTCGGAACACCGGGGAGCTGTTTTTT
V: TRBV12-5; size: -; D: -; J: TRBJ2-1; CDR3: CASGLPPGKEFF; DNA: TGTGCTAGTGGTTTGCCCCCGGGAAAAGAGTTCTTC
V: TRBV6-4; size: -; D: TRBD1; J: TRBJ2-1; CDR3: CASSPGTERNEQFF; DNA: TGTGCCAGCAGTCCCGGGACAGAACGGAATGAGCAGTTCTTC
V: TRBV5-1; size: -; D: -; J: TRBJ2-2; CDR3: CASSSQGNTGELFF; DNA: TGCGCCAGCAGCTCACAGGGAAACACCGGGGAGCTGTTTTTT
V: TRBV11-2; size: -; D: TRBD1; J: TRBJ1-1; CDR3: CASSERDPAGGYTEAFF; DNA: TGTGCCAGCAGCGAAAGAGACCCTGCAGGGGGCTACACTGAAGCTTTCTTT
V: TRBV6-5; size: -; D: -; J: TRBJ1-2; CDR3: CAIRAGSGEGYTF; DNA: TGTGCCATTCGGGCGGGCTCTGGAGAAGGCTACACCTTC
V: TRBV7-3; size: -; D: TRBD2; J: TRBJ2-1; CDR3: CASSHGGGNEQFF; DNA: TGTGCCAGCAGTCACGGCGGGGGTAATGAGCAGTTCTTC
V: TRBV6-5; size: -; D: TRBD1; J: TRBJ2-1; CDR3: CASSPVRGYNEQFF; DNA: TGTGCCAGCAGTCCGGTCAGGGGGTACAATGAGCAGTTCTTC
V: TRBV5-1; size: once; D: -; J: TRBJ1-1; CDR3: CASSLAGGTGTEAFF; DNA: TGCGCCAGCAGCTTGGCGGGGGGCACGGGGACTGAAGCTTTCTTT
V: TRBV5-1; size: -; D: TRBD2; J: TRBJ2-5; CDR3: CASSPNAGGQETQYF; DNA: TGCGCCAGCAGCCCCAACGCGGGGGGACAAGAGACCCAGTACTTC
V: TRBV4-1; size: -; D: -; J: TRBJ1-1; CDR3: CASSQVGNTEAFF; DNA: TGCGCCAGCAGCCAAGTCGGGAACACTGAAGCTTTCTTT
V: TRBV5-4; size: -; D: TRBD1; J: TRBJ2-7; CDR3: CASSQTGGAGVHYEQYF; DNA: TGTGCCAGCAGCCAGACAGGGGGCGCGGGGGTCCACTACGAGCAGTACTTC
V: TRBV6-5; size: -; D: -; J: TRBJ1-3; CDR3: CASSFNGNTIYF; DNA: TGTGCCAGCAGTTTTAATGGAAACACCATATATTTT
V: TRBV7-9; size: -; D: -; J: TRBJ2-1; CDR3: CASSPSQGGEQFF; DNA: TGTGCCAGCAGCCCTTCTCAGGGAGGCGAGCAGTTCTTC
V: TRBV19; size: once; D: TRBD1; J: TRBJ2-7; CDR3: CASSIGQGAYEQYF; DNA: TGTGCCAGTAGTATCGGGCAGGGGGCCTACGAGCAGTACTTC
V: TRBV7-3; size: -; D: TRBD2; J: TRBJ2-1; CDR3: CASSSSGGLYNEQFF; DNA: TGTGCCAGCAGCTCTAGCGGGGGGCTGTACAATGAGCAGTTCTTC
V: TRBV7-9; size: -; D: -; J: TRBJ1-2; CDR3: CASTPGRGIGYGYTF; DNA: TGTGCCAGCACCCCAGGGAGGGGAATAGGGTATGGCTACACCTTC
V: TRBV7-8; size: -; D: -; J: TRBJ1-2; CDR3: CASSSPATGFYGYTF; DNA: TGTGCCAGCAGCTCCCCCGCGACAGGCTTCTATGGCTACACCTTC
V: TRBV29-1; size: -; D: -; J: TRBJ2-5; CDR3: CSVEEGLGKETQYF; DNA: TGCAGCGTTGAGGAGGGGTTGGGTAAAGAGACCCAGTACTTC
V: TRBV27; size: -; D: TRBD1; J: TRBJ1-2; CDR3: CASSSQGYYGYTF; DNA: TGTGCCAGCAGTTCACAGGGGTACTATGGCTACACCTTC
V: TRBV5-1; size: -; D: TRBD1; J: TRBJ2-7; CDR3: CASTRQGDTYEQYF; DNA: TGCGCCAGCACAAGACAGGGAGATACCTACGAGCAGTACTTC
V: TRBV11-2; size: -; D: -; J: TRBJ2-7; CDR3: CASSLDSGFYEQYF; DNA: TGTGCCAGCAGTCTCGATTCAGGGTTCTACGAGCAGTACTTC
V: TRBV11-1; size: -; D: TRBD1; J: TRBJ1-1; CDR3: CASSRPGQGAYAEAFF; DNA: TGTGCCAGCAGCCGACCGGGACAGGGGGCTTACGCTGAAGCTTTCTTT
V: TRBV2; size: -; D: TRBD2; J: TRBJ2-1; CDR3: CASSAGTSGTNEQFF; DNA: TGTGCCAGCAGTGCCGGGACTAGCGGTACCAATGAGCAGTTCTTC
V: TRBV15; size: -; D: TRBD2; J: TRBJ2-2; CDR3: CATSRGGGNTGELFF; DNA: TGTGCCACCAGCAGGGGCGGGGGAAACACCGGGGAGCTGTTTTTT
V: TRBV2; size: -; D: -; J: TRBJ1-6; CDR3: CASSVVPGNSPLHF; DNA: TGTGCCAGCAGTGTTGTACCGGGGAATTCACCCCTCCACTTT
V: TRBV24-1; size: once; D: TRBD1; J: TRBJ2-2; CDR3: CATQRQGDTGELFF; DNA: TGTGCCACCCAAAGACAGGGGGACACCGGGGAGCTGTTTTTT
V: TRBV4-1; size: -; D: TRBD2; J: TRBJ2-5; CDR3: CASSPDGAGAGETQYF; DNA: TGCGCCAGCAGCCCCGACGGAGCGGGGGCCGGGGAGACCCAGTACTTC
V: TRBV29-1; size: -; D: TRBD1; J: TRBJ1-2; CDR3: CSVLGTDGGYTF; DNA: TGCAGCGTCCTAGGGACAGACGGCGGCTACACCTTC
V: TRBV5-6; size: -; D: TRBD1; J: TRBJ2-7; CDR3: CASRPTGTGVKEQYF; DNA: TGTGCCAGCAGACCCACCGGGACAGGGGTGAAGGAGCAGTACTTC
V: TRBV30; size: -; D: -; J: TRBJ1-5; CDR3: CAWSGGSNQPQHF; DNA: TGTGCCTGGAGTGGCGGTAGCAATCAGCCCCAGCATTTT